The present T cell receptor beta chain was sequenced within a study of control samples from healthy donors and cancer patients. Here immunoSEQ multiplex PCR was the method, and the copy in TCRdb shows in-frame clones only, minus some. Of some 70,000 clones in the sample, around four fifths were seen once. This CDR3 spans 15 amino acids. Germline V gene sequence: CDR1 KGHSH, CDR2 LQKENI. V was pared by 1 base and J by 9 bases, with 5 bases of the junction left unmatched. This receptor was taken from a woman in her fifties or sixties with lung cancer. The chain joins TRBV18 to TRBJ2-1; 11 bases are shared with TRBD2. Material: PBMCs. The CDR3 loop reads CASSPQLAGDGEQFF. The CDR3 DNA sequence: TGTGCCAGCTCACCACAACTAGCGGGGGACGGTGAGCAGTTCTTC.